This TCR beta chain was recovered during a study of blood T cell repertoires in COVID-19. Trimming stripped 7 bases from V and 3 bases from J, with 12 bases between. The CDR3 spans 13 residues. Germline values: CDR1 LNHDA, CDR2 SQIVND (reference sequence). The table came from immunoSEQ multiplex PCR; TCRdb's copy has only in-frame clones and leaves some out. The data contain 160,000 or so clones, under 90% of them seen just once; the ten biggest clones take up 15% to 20%. The J gene is TRBJ1-1, the V gene TRBV19, with a tentative D call TRBD1 (6 bases). What was sequenced was PBMCs or T cells enriched from blood (not recorded which). This TCR was recovered from a man aged 60-69 years who had recovered from COVID-19. CDR3: CASTADSHTEAFF. The DNA of the CDR3 is TGTGCCAGTACCGCGGACAGTCACACTGAAGCTTTCTTT.